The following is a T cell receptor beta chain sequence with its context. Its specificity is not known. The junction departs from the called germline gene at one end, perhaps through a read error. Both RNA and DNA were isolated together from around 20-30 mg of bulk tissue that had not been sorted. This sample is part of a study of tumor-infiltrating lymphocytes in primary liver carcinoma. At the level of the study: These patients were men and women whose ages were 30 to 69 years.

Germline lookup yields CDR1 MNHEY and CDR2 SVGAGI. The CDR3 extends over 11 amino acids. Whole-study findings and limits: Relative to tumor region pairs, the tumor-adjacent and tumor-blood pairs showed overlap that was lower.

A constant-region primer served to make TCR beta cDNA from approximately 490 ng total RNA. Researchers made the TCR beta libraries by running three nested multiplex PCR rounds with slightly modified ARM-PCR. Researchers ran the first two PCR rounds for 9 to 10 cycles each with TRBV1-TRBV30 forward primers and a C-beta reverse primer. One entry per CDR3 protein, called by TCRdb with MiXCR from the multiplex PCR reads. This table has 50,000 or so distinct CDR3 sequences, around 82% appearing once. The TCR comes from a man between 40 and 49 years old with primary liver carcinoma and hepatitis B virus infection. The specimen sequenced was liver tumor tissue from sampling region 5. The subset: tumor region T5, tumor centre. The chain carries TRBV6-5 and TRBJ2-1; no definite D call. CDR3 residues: CACSYMDEQFF. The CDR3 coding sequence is TGTGCCTGCAGTTACATGGATGAGCAGTTCTTC.